Sequencing of this T cell receptor beta chain was carried out in a study of blood T cells in healthy people across ages. The germline V and J ends were trimmed by 0 bases and 3 bases, with 7 bases remaining between them. Germline V gene lookup returns CDR1 SGHTA and CDR2 FQGNSA. The CDR3 is made up of 14 amino acids. Sample-barcoded 5' priming and a J-beta primer mix drove a second PCR of roughly 7 to 11 cycles. TCRdb reprocessed the 5' RACE reads with MiXCR, giving one entry per CDR3 protein. The sample has about 580,000 distinct CDR3 sequences; roughly 48% are singletons. V usage is TRBV7-2 and J usage is TRBJ2-3; D is undetermined. Sequences were obtained from blood. The origin of this receptor is a man at least 80 years old in good health. CDR3 in amino acids: CASSLAPATDTQYF. CDR3 coding DNA: TGTGCCAGCAGCTTAGCTCCGGCTACAGATACGCAGTATTTT.